Following are 27 T cell receptor beta chains from one sample sequenced in a study of shared clonotypes between healthy human individuals. Libraries were prepared by immunoSEQ multiplex PCR; TCRdb keeps only in-frame clonotypes and omits some of them. This repertoire shows nearly 600,000 clones, about 95% found once; its top ten account for 0.085% to 0.11%. CD45RO-negative CD8 cells positively selected for CCR7 made up the naive population, which excluded terminally differentiated effector memory CD45RA+ cells. Sequenced: naive CD8+ T cells sorted from blood. Receptors originate from a woman in her thirties in good health.

The chain couples TRBV27 to TRBJ2-2, with D tentatively TRBD2 (5 bases). The ends were cut back, 6 bases at V and 3 bases at J, with 11 bases in the middle. This CDR3 comprises 14 residues. Germline CDR1 reads MNHEY; CDR2 reads SMNVEV (reference sequence). The CDR3 DNA follows: TGTGCCAGCAGGGACTCGGTATACACCGGGGAGCTGTTTTTT. Encoded protein: CASRDSVYTGELFF.

Points on this clone: The junction departs from the called germline gene at one end, perhaps through a read error. The chain couples TRBV5-6 to TRBJ2-1; 8 nucleotides line up with TRBD2. The CDR3 is 12 amino acids. Germline CDR1 reads SGHDT; CDR2 reads YYEEEE. CDR3 bases: TGTGCCAGCAGCTTCCCCGGGAGGGCCCTCGTCTTC. Translated, it gives CASSFPGRALVF.

The gene calls are TRBV27 and TRBJ2-1, with TRBD2 matching over 11 bases. The germline V gene encodes CDR1 MNHEY and CDR2 SMNVEV (reference sequence). The trim removed 2 bases at V and 9 bases at J, leaving 9 bases unmatched. The CDR3 consists of 16 residues. The CDR3 loop reads CASSLLGLAALGEQFF. The CDR3 bases are TGTGCCAGCAGTTTACTGGGACTAGCGGCCTTGGGTGAGCAGTTCTTC.

The chain joins TRBV15 to TRBJ2-5; either TRBD1 or TRBD2 may supply D (5 bases each). The CDR3 is 14 residues long. V lost 3 bases and J 3 bases, leaving 11 bases between the germline ends. Germline assignment: CDR1 LNHNV and CDR2 YYDKDF (reference sequence). The CDR3 protein is CATSRRDPKETQYF. The CDR3 DNA follows: TGTGCCACCAGCAGGAGGGACCCTAAAGAGACCCAGTACTTC. The full variable domain, with the rest looked up from reference TRBV15 and TRBJ2-5, is DAMVIQNPRYQVTQFGKPVTLSCSQTLNHNVMYWYQQKSSQAPKLLFHYYDKDFNNEADTPDNFQSRRPNTSFCFLDIRSPGLGDTAMYLCATSRRDPKETQYFGPGTRLLVL.

This clone is a singleton in its sample. The chain couples TRBV29-1 to TRBJ1-2; D is unresolved. The CDR3 runs to 13 residues. The germline gives CDR1 SQVTM, CDR2 ANQGSEA. The V gene lost 5 bases and the J gene lost 1 base, with 11 bases spanning the gap. The CDR3 here is CSVRETNNYGYTF. Here the CDR3 DNA reads TGCAGCGTTCGGGAAACTAATAACTATGGCTACACCTTC.

V usage is TRBV5-1 and J usage is TRBJ1-2; D possibly corresponds to TRBD1 (5 bases). V was shortened by 1 base and J by 6 bases, with 13 bases between the two germline ends. Germline assignment: CDR1 SGHRS and CDR2 YFSETQ. The CDR3 is 14 residues long. This CDR3 is CASSLIGGTDGYTF. CDR3 sequence (DNA): TGCGCCAGCAGCTTGATCGGCGGGACGGATGGCTACACCTTC.

The chain links TRBV5-3 to TRBJ1-4; D remains ambiguous. TRBV5-3 is recorded as an ORF, its role being uncertain. The CDR3 totals 13 residues. The V and J ends lost 4 bases and 13 bases respectively, with 17 bases between them. CDR3 amino acids: CARSRTRTRRLFF. DNA for the CDR3: TGTGCCAGAAGCCGGACTAGGACGAGGAGACTGTTTTTT.

The chain joins TRBV11-2 to TRBJ2-2; 9 bases align to TRBD2. The V gene end was trimmed by 6 bases and the J gene end by 4 bases; junction bases not matched to a gene: 6. Germline lookup yields CDR1 SGHAT and CDR2 FQNNGV. This CDR3 comprises 15 residues. CDR3 coding DNA: TGTGCCAGCAGGCGTAGCGGGAGCCCCACCGGGGAGCTGTTTTTT. Translation gives CASRRSGSPTGELFF. Complete variable domain (other parts from reference TRBV11-2 and TRBJ2-2): EAGVAQSPRYKIIEKRQSVAFWCNPISGHATLYWYQQILGQGPKLLIQFQNNGVVDDSQLPKDRFSAERLKGVDSTLKIQPAKLEDSAVYLCASRRSGSPTGELFFGEGSRLTVL.

The chain combines TRBV28 with TRBJ2-5; 7 bases agree with TRBD2. The J call may be wrong; the DNA end is better matched by TRBJ2-7. This CDR3 is built from 14 residues. The germline V gene encodes CDR1 MDHEN and CDR2 SYDVKM. CDR3 DNA sequence: TGTGCCAGCAACTTCGGGGGGATAACCTACGAGCAGTACTTC. Protein: CASNFGGITYEQYF.

The J gene is TRBJ1-6, the V gene TRBV4-1; a weak D match, TRBD1 (6 bases). Germline CDR1 is MGHRA and CDR2 is YSYEKL. The CDR3 extends over 12 amino acids. The V end lost 1 base, the J end lost 13 bases, and 8 bases lay between the germline ends. In DNA form, the CDR3 reads TGCGCCAGCAGCCAAGCCAGGGGTCCCCTCCACTTT. As protein: CASSQARGPLHF.

As regards this clone: Other nucleotide sequences in the sample specify the same CDR3. V is TRBV27 and J is TRBJ2-7; the match to TRBD1 covers 7 bases. The CDR3 is made up of 14 amino acids. The V segment lost 0 bases and the J segment 2 bases; nucleotides outside the gene matches: 1. Looked up from germline, CDR1 is MNHEY and CDR2 is SMNVEV (reference sequence). CDR3 sequence (DNA): TGTGCCAGCAGTTTATCGGGACAGCCCTACGAGCAGTACTTC. It codes for CASSLSGQPYEQYF.

The J gene is TRBJ2-6, the V gene TRBV28; D is undetermined. This CDR3 spans 15 amino acids. V was pared by 5 bases and J by 4 bases, with 12 bases between. CDR1 and CDR2 from the germline V gene are MDHEN and SYDVKM. CDR3 amino acids: CASSPSITGANVLTF. CDR3 in DNA: TGTGCCAGCAGTCCCAGTATAACCGGGGCCAACGTCCTGACTTTC.

The V and J genes are TRBV7-9 and TRBJ2-1, with TRBD2 identical over 11 bases. This CDR3 has 16 amino acids. J lost 3 bases, V lost 3 bases, and 4 bases had no gene match. The germline CDR1 and CDR2 sequences are SEHNR and FQNEAQ (reference sequence). DNA for the CDR3: TGTGCCAGCAGCTTGAGGGGACTAGCGGACTACAATGAGCAGTTCTTC. It encodes CASSLRGLADYNEQFF.

The genes are TRBV15 and TRBJ2-5; the match to TRBD1 covers 8 bases. The length of the CDR3 is 15 residues. CDR1 is LNHNV, CDR2 YYDKDF, per germline (reference sequence). J was trimmed by 2 bases and V by 2 bases; bases with no gene match: 4. Here the CDR3 reads CATSRTGGRQETQYF. CDR3 sequence (DNA): TGTGCCACCAGCAGAACAGGGGGGCGGCAAGAGACCCAGTACTTC.

V and J are TRBV6-5 and TRBJ2-1; 7 bases are a match to TRBD1. Unmatched junction bases numbered 8, after V lost 6 bases and J lost 3 bases. Germline V gene lookup returns CDR1 MNHEY and CDR2 SVGAGI. The CDR3 totals 15 residues. CDR3 residues: CASRPRDSVYNEQFF. DNA of the CDR3: TGTGCCAGCAGGCCGAGGGACAGCGTCTACAATGAGCAGTTCTTC.

The chain recombines TRBV21-1 with TRBJ2-2; the table's D gene call, TRBD1, was not cross checked with the DNA. TRBV21-1 is tagged as a pseudogene. The CDR3 spans 17 residues. The CDR3, as DNA: TGTGCCAGCAGCACTCTGGGAAGGACAGCTCGCACCGGGGAGCTGTTTTTT. It is translated as CASSTLGRTARTGELFF.

The J gene is TRBJ2-1, the V gene TRBV7-6; 12 bases align to TRBD2. The CDR3 is made up of 16 amino acids. Germline values: CDR1 SGHVS, CDR2 FNYEAQ. V trimming: 5 bases; J trimming: 5 bases; junction bases outside the gene matches: 7. CDR3 coding DNA: TGTGCCAGCAGCCGGACTAGCGGGAAGGGCAACAATGAGCAGTTCTTC. Protein: CASSRTSGKGNNEQFF.

The V call is TRBV20-1, the J call TRBJ1-1; D is unresolved. This CDR3 is built from 11 residues. V was trimmed by 5 bases and J by 3 bases, leaving 7 bases between them. CDR1 is DFQATT, CDR2 SNEGSKA, per germline (reference sequence). CDR3 coding DNA: TGCAGTGCTCTAGAGTACACTGAAGCTTTCTTT. Protein product: CSALEYTEAFF.

This clone has more than one count but fewer than ten. The rearrangement joins TRBV10-1 to TRBJ1-1; D gene uncertain. Per germline, CDR1 WNHNN and CDR2 SYGVQD (reference sequence). The CDR3 has 14 residues. The germline V and J ends were trimmed by 3 bases and 4 bases, with 12 bases remaining between them. The CDR3 sequence: CASSDNPMGTEAFF. The CDR3 DNA is TGCGCCAGCAGTGATAACCCGATGGGCACTGAAGCTTTCTTT.

This chain connects TRBV5-4 to TRBJ2-1; D remains unclear. Germline V gene sequence: CDR1 SGHNT, CDR2 YYREEE (reference sequence). The CDR3 is made up of 16 amino acids. V was cut by 0 bases and J by 1 base, with 11 bases left in between. The CDR3 sequence is CASSLALRRSYNEQFF. The CDR3 nucleotides read TGTGCCAGCAGCTTGGCCCTTAGGAGATCCTACAATGAGCAGTTCTTC. Full variable domain (remainder filled in from reference TRBV5-4 and TRBJ2-1): ETGVTQSPTHLIKTRGQQVTLRCSSQSGHNTVSWYQQALGQGPQFIFQYYREEENGRGNFPPRFSGLQFPNYSSELNVNALELDDSALYLCASSLALRRSYNEQFFGPGTRLTVL.

The chain employs TRBV13 and TRBJ1-2, with D maybe TRBD1 (5 bases). Germline V gene lookup returns CDR1 PRHDT and CDR2 FYEKMQ (reference sequence). The ends were cut back, 2 bases at V and 4 bases at J, with 8 bases in the middle. The CDR3 is 13 amino acids. The CDR3 DNA follows: TGTGCCAGCAGCTTATCCGGGGGCTATGGCTACACCTTC. It codes for CASSLSGGYGYTF.

The rearrangement uses TRBV28 and TRBJ2-3; 9 positions agree with TRBD2. Trimming at V came to 5 bases and at J to 2 bases, leaving 14 bases not matched to a gene. CDR3 length: 18 residues. CDR1 is MDHEN, CDR2 SYDVKM, per germline. CDR3 in DNA: TGTGCCAGCAGTCCACCCCCGGAGCTAGCGGGAAACACAGATACGCAGTATTTT. This gives the protein CASSPPPELAGNTDTQYF.

The table lists this clone with a count of one. This chain joins TRBV28 and TRBJ2-7, with a possible D match to TRBD2 (5 bases). The CDR3 is made up of 14 amino acids. Germline V gene sequence: CDR1 MDHEN, CDR2 SYDVKM. Trimming pared 6 bases from V and 1 base from J, leaving 13 bases between. DNA for the CDR3: TGTGCCAGCAGCCCTATCGGGAAGTCCTACGAGCAGTACTTC. Protein sequence: CASSPIGKSYEQYF. Combining the CDR3 with reference TRBV28 and TRBJ2-7 gives the whole variable domain DVKVTQSSRYLVKRTGEKVFLECVQDMDHENMFWYRQDPGLGLRLIYFSYDVKMKEKGDIPEGYSVSREKKERFSLILESASTNQTSMYLCASSPIGKSYEQYFGPGTRLTVT.

This chain joins TRBV19 and TRBJ2-5; 11 nucleotides agree with TRBD2. J gave up 4 bases and V 3 bases, and 1 base lay outside the gene matches. The V gene's germline CDR1 is LNHDA and CDR2 SQIVND (reference sequence). The CDR3 has 14 residues. In nucleotides, the CDR3 is TGTGCCAGTAGTATTCTAGCGGGAGGAGAGACCCAGTACTTC. It encodes CASSILAGGETQYF.

The rearrangement joins TRBV4-1 to TRBJ2-1, with no clear D. This CDR3 spans 16 amino acids. V lost 1 base, J lost 5 bases, and 15 bases lay in between. Germline assignment: CDR1 MGHRA and CDR2 YSYEKL. Here the CDR3 reads CASSQAFSGYNNEQFF. DNA of the CDR3: TGCGCCAGCAGCCAAGCCTTTTCTGGGTACAACAATGAGCAGTTCTTC.

The J gene is TRBJ2-5, the V gene TRBV6-1; no clear D gene. The V and J ends lost 1 base and 4 bases respectively, with 13 bases between them. The germline gives CDR1 MNHNS, CDR2 SASEGT. CDR3 length: 15 amino acids. The CDR3 here is CASSEERVSVETQYF. The DNA for the CDR3 is TGTGCCAGCAGTGAAGAAAGGGTGTCCGTAGAGACCCAGTACTTC.

The V and J genes are TRBV2 and TRBJ2-6; D not resolved. The CDR3 extends over 13 amino acids. Germline assignment: CDR1 SNHLY and CDR2 FYNNEI. V was trimmed by 8 bases and J by 2 bases, leaving 7 bases between them. This CDR3 reads CASFSTGANVLTF. CDR3 DNA sequence: TGTGCCAGCTTTTCGACTGGGGCCAACGTCCTGACTTTC.